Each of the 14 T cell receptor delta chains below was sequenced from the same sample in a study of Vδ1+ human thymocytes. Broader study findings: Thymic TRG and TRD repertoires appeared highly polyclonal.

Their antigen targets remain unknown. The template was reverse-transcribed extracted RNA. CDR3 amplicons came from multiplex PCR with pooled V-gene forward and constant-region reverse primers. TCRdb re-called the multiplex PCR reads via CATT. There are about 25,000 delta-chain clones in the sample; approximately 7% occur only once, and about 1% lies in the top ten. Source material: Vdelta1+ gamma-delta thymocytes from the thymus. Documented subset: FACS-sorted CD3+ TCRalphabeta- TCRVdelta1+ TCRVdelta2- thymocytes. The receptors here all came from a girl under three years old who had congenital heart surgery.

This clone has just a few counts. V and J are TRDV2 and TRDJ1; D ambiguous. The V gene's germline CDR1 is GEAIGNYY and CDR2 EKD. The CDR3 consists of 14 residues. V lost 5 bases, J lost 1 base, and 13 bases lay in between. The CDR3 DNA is TGTGCCTGTGCGTCCCAAACCGGCACCGATAAACTCATCTTT. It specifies CACASQTGTDKLIF.

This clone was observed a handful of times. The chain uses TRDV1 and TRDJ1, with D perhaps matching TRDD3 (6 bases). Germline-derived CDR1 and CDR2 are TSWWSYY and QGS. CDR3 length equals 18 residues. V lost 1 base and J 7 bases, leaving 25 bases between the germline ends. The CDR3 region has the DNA TGTGCTCTTGGGGAACCGACGGGGGACCCCCCTACGGACTGTAAACTCATCTTT. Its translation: CALGEPTGDPPTDCKLIF.

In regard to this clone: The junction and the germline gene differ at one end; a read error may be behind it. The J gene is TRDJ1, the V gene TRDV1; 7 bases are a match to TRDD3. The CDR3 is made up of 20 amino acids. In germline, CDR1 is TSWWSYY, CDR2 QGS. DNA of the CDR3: TGTGCCCTTGGGGAACTACCACCCCCGAACTGGGGCCCCTACACCGATGAACTCATCTTT. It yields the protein CALGELPPPNWGPYTDELIF.

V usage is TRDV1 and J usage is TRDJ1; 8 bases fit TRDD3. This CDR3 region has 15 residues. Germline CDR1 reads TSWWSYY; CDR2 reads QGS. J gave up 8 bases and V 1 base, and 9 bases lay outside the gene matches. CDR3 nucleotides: TGTGCTCTTGGGGAACCCAAGCCGGGATACGGGAAACTCATCTTT. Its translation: CALGEPKPGYGKLIF.

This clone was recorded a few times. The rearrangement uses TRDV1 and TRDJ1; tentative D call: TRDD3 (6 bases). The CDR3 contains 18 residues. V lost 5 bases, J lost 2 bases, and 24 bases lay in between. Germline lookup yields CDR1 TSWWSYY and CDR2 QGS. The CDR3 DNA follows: TGTGCTCTTGGGCCGCCGCTCCTGAGGGATATGAAAACCGATAAACTCATCTTT. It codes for CALGPPLLRDMKTDKLIF.

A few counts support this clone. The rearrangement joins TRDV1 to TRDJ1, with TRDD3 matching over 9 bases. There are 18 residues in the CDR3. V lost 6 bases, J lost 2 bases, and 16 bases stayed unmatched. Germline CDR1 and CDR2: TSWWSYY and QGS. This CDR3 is CALGLGLGDYWATDKLIF. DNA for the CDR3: TGTGCTCTTGGTCTTGGGCTGGGGGATTACTGGGCTACCGATAAACTCATCTTT.

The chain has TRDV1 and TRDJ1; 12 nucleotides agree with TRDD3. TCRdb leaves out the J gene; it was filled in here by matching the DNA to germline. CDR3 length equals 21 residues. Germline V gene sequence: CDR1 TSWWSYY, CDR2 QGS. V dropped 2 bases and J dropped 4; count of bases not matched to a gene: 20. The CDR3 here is CALGECSTVLPWGIRIDKLIF. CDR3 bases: TGTGCTCTTGGGGAATGTTCGACTGTTCTCCCCTGGGGGATACGCATCGATAAACTCATCTTT.

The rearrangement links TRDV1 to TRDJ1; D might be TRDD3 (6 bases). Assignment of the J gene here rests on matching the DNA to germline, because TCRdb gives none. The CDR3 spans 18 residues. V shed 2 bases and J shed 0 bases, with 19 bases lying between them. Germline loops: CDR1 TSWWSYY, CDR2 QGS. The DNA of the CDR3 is TGTGCTCTTGGGGAAAGACGAATCGGGGGACAGTACACCGATAAACTCATCTTT. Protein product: CALGERRIGGQYTDKLIF.

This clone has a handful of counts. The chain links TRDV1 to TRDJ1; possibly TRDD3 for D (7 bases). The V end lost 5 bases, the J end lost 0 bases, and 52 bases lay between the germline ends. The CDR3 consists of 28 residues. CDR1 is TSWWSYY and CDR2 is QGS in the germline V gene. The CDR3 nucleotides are TGTGCTCTTGGGCCCCAAGTGAGTGTCTCCTACCTAATGGGGATATTCCGCCGAGGGTGCGAGTACACCGATAAACTCATCTTT. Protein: CALGPQVSVSYLMGIFRRGCEYTDKLIF.

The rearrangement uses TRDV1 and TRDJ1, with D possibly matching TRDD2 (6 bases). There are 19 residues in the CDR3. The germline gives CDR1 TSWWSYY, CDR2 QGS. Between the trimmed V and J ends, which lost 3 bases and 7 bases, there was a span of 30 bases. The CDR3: CALGDLLSYDRPGESKLIF. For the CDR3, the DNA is TGTGCTCTTGGGGATTTACTATCCTACGACCGCCCCGGGGAGTCTAAACTCATCTTT.

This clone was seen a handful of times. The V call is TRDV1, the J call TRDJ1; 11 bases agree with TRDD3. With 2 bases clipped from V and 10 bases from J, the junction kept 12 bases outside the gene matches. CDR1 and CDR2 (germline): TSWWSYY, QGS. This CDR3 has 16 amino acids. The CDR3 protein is CALGEVVLLGDMRLIF. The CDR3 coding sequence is TGTGCTCTTGGGGAAGTCGTACTACTGGGGGATATGCGACTCATCTTT.

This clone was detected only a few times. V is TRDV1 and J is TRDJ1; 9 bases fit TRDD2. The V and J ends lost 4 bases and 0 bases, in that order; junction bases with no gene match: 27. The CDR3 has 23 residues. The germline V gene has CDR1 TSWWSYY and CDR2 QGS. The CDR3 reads CALGGSLPSYVLGTLRYTDKLIF. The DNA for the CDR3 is TGTGCTCTTGGGGGAAGCCTACCTTCCTACGTGCTGGGAACCCTAAGGTACACCGATAAACTCATCTTT.

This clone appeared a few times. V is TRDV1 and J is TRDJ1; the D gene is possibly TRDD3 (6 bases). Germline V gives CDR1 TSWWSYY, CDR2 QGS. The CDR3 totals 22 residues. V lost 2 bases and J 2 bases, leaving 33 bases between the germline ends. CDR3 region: CALGEKVILPLWLGVGTDKLIF. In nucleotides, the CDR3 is TGTGCTCTTGGGGAAAAAGTGATTCTCCCTCTGTGGTTGGGGGTTGGTACCGATAAACTCATCTTT.

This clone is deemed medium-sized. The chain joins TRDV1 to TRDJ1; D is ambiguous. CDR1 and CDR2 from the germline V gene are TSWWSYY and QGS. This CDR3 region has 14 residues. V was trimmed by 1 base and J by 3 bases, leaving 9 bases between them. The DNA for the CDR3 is TGTGCTCTTGGGGAACCCAACGCGGCCGATAAACTCATCTTT. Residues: CALGEPNAADKLIF.